Reported below is one T cell receptor (beta chain). Its cognate antigen is unknown. This CDR3 comprises 15 residues. V was shortened by 5 bases and J by 3 bases, with 14 bases between the two germline ends. Germline CDR1 reads SGDLS; CDR2 reads YYNGEE. Adults of Caucasian background living in Nashville, Tennessee made up all donors. This entry comes from a study of shared clonotypes between healthy human individuals. Study-level results: Among non-shared clonotypes, generation probabilities were lower than among those shared by all four donors. Memory subsets generally showed smaller estimated richness than naive subsets did.

Every subset's genomic DNA went evenly onto several immunoSEQ plates. The data were produced by immunoSEQ multiplex PCR, yet TCRdb's version contains in-frame clones alone and is incomplete. This sample has about 1.5 million clones, with roughly 96% found just once. This chain links TRBV9 with TRBJ1-4, with a weak D call TRBD1 (5 bases). Sequenced sample: naive CD4+ T cells sorted from blood. Subset reported: CD45RA+ positively selected. The source is a man aged 25 to 40 in good health. CDR3 sequence reads: CASSGGGRANEKLFF. The CDR3 nucleotides are TGTGCCAGCAGTGGCGGGGGGAGGGCTAATGAAAAACTGTTTTTT.